The present T cell receptor beta chain was sequenced within a study of blood T cell repertoires in COVID-19. Study information: Specimens from acute and convalescent COVID-19 originated in the United States, Italy and Spain.

Methods used by the authors: Cell counts per sample came from amplifying reference gene primers. Repertoires were generated with immunoSEQ multiplex PCR, while TCRdb's copy carries only in-frame clones and drops some. That table furnishes V, J and clone size, whereas the DNA furnished D and trimming. The table has roughly 250,000 clones, approximately 91% seen once; the top ten hold under 3%. The germline V gene has CDR1 SGHRS and CDR2 YFSETQ. The V segment lost 3 bases and the J segment 3 bases; nucleotides outside the gene matches: 8. This CDR3 has 15 residues. Membership in each cohort depended on participant-reported clinical history.

V usage is TRBV5-1 and J usage is TRBJ2-7, with 8 bases aligning to TRBD2. The source of this sequence is a woman in her thirties or forties with acute COVID-19. Sequenced sample: PBMCs or T cells enriched from blood (not recorded which). The CDR3 spells CASSSGGAGYYEQYF. DNA of the CDR3: TGCGCCAGCAGCTCCGGGGGGGCGGGATACTACGAGCAGTACTTC.